This T cell receptor (beta chain) came from a study of T cell responses to AZD1222 COVID-19 vaccine. The assay was immunoSEQ multiplex PCR, and TCRdb's table has in-frame clones only and misses some. The data show about 120,000 clones, around 93% seen once. Note on this clone: Its antigen is not identified.

Findings and limits, study-wide: Repertoires were obtained only post-peak T cell response. Epitopes outside B.1.351 and B.1.1.7 mutated regions reportedly drew nearly half of spike TCRs. Baseline seropositivity occurred in only a handful of AZD1222 recipients.

The TCR comes from an adult who received the AZD1222 COVID-19 vaccine. Sample: peripheral blood, taken 28 days after the second AZD1222 dose.

Here the CDR3 reads CASSLTSGGTTGELFF. The CDR3 nucleotides are TGCGCCAGCAGCTTGACTAGCGGGGGGACCACCGGGGAGCTGTTTTTT. The chain joins TRBV5-1 to TRBJ2-2; TRBD2 matches 12 bases. This CDR3 spans 16 amino acids. CDR1 is SGHRS and CDR2 is YFSETQ in the germline V gene. Trimming at V came to 1 base and at J to 4 bases, leaving 2 bases not matched to a gene.